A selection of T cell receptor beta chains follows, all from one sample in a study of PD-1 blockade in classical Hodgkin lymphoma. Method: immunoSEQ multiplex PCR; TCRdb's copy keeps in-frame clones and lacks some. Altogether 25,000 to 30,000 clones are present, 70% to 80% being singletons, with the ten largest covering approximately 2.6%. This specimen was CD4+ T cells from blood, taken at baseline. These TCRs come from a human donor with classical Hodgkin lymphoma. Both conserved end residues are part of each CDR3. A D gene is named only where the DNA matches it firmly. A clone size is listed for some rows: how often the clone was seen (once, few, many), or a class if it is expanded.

TGCAGCGTTCGACTAGCGGGGGGATACAATGAGCAGTTCTTC CSVRLAGGYNEQFF TRBJ2-1 TRBV29-1 TRBD2 -
TGCAGCGTTGGAAGTATCCTCTCCTACGAGCAGTACTTC CSVGSILSYEQYF TRBJ2-7 TRBV29-1 - -
TGTGCCAGCAGCTTAGTGGGACAGGGTTCCCGCGAGCAGTACTTC CASSLVGQGSREQYF TRBJ2-7 TRBV7-2 TRBD1 -
TGTGCCAGCAGCCAAGGACTAGCGGGACGGGCCGGGGAGCTGTTTTTT CASSQGLAGRAGELFF TRBJ2-2 TRBV5-5 TRBD2 -
TGTGCCACCAGCAGAGATAGGGGCCTCGAGAACACTGAAGCTTTCTTT CATSRDRGLENTEAFF TRBJ1-1 TRBV15 - -
TGCGCCAGCAGCTTGGTGGGGACATCCCCAGATACGCAGTATTTT CASSLVGTSPDTQYF TRBJ2-3 TRBV5-1 - -
TGTGCCAGCTCACCTCAATGGGCAGGGTTGACTTCTCCCTATGGCTACACCTTC CASSPQWAGLTSPYGYTF TRBJ1-2 TRBV18 - -
TGCGCCAGCAGCTTGGCGGGGGGGTTGACTAATGAGCAGTTCTTC CASSLAGGLTNEQFF TRBJ2-1 TRBV5-1 TRBD2 -
TGTGCCAGCCCAGGCCCCTACTATGGCTACACCTTC CASPGPYYGYTF TRBJ1-2 TRBV7-9 - -
TGCGCCAGCAGCCCCCGTATGATGGCAGGGGAAGAGACCCAGTACTTC CASSPRMMAGEETQYF TRBJ2-5 TRBV5-1 - -
TGTGCCAGCAGTGGACTAGCGGTGAACCAAGAGACCCAGTACTTC CASSGLAVNQETQYF TRBJ2-5 TRBV6-1 TRBD2 -
TGTGCCAGCAGCGAACGGATCAATCAGCCCCAGCATTTT CASSERINQPQHF TRBJ1-5 TRBV9 - once
TGTGCCAGCAGCTTAGTAATCATGAACACTGAAGCTTTCTTT CASSLVIMNTEAFF TRBJ1-1 TRBV11-2 - -
TGTGCCAGCAGTCCCCCGGGACAGGGGCCTTCTGGGGCCAACGTCCTGACTTTC CASSPPGQGPSGANVLTF TRBJ2-6 TRBV28 TRBD1 -
TGTGCCAGCACCGCAACAGGGGGCGCCGCTAATGAAAAACTGTTTTTT CASTATGGAANEKLFF TRBJ1-4 TRBV7-2 TRBD1 -
TGTGCCAGCAGCCGGCGGGTAGGCAGGGGGTCAACTGAAGCTTTCTTT CASSRRVGRGSTEAFF TRBJ1-1 TRBV11-2 TRBD1 -
TGTGCCAGCAGCCGGAAGGGGGGCGCGAAGACCGGGGAGCTGTTTTTT CASSRKGGAKTGELFF TRBJ2-2 TRBV14 - -
TGTGCCAGCAGCGGGACTACAGGGGTTGGAGGAGCTTTCTTT CASSGTTGVGGAFF TRBJ1-1 TRBV9 TRBD1 -
TGTGCCAGCAGCCTAATTCCCCACCACGTGGCGGGGGACTACGAGCAGTACTTC CASSLIPHHVAGDYEQYF TRBJ2-7 TRBV7-2 TRBD2 -
TGTGCCAGCAGCTTAGGGGAACTAATGAACACTGAAGCTTTCTTT CASSLGELMNTEAFF TRBJ1-1 TRBV7-9 - few
TGTGCCAGCTCACGGGAAGAGACCCAGTACTTC CASSREETQYF TRBJ2-5 TRBV6-5 - -
TGTGCCAGCAGTTACCACGATAACACTGAAGCTTTCTTT CASSYHDNTEAFF TRBJ1-1 TRBV6-5 - -
TGTGCCAGCAGCTTATTTCTCCCTGAAAAACTGTTTTTT CASSLFLPEKLFF TRBJ1-4 TRBV11-2 - -
TGTGCCAGCAGCCCCAACAACGTCGAAAAAGCTTTCTTT CASSPNNVEKAFF TRBJ1-1 TRBV5-4 - -
TGCGCCAGCAGCCAACCCAGGGGGGGGGTGACGTGGGAGCAGTTCTTC CASSQPRGGVTWEQFF TRBJ2-1 TRBV4-3 - -
TGTGCCAGCACCCACCAGGAAGGGGGTGTGGATGAGCAGTTCTTC CASTHQEGGVDEQFF TRBJ2-1 TRBV4-2 - -
TGTGCCAGCAGTTTGCGGGGGGCCAACGTCCTGACTTTC CASSLRGANVLTF TRBJ2-6 TRBV27 - -
TGTGCCAGTAGTATAGATGGACTCTCTGGAAACACCATATATTTT CASSIDGLSGNTIYF TRBJ1-3 TRBV19 - -
TGTGCCAGTAGTTGGCGGGACAGTTACAATGAGCAGTTCTTC CASSWRDSYNEQFF TRBJ2-1 TRBV19 - few
TGTGCCAGCACTATCAACACTGAAGCTTTCTTT CASTINTEAFF TRBJ1-1 TRBV28 - -
TGTGCCAGCTCACCCTTGGGACAGGGGTATCCTGGCGAGACCCAGTACTTC CASSPLGQGYPGETQYF TRBJ2-5 TRBV18 TRBD1 once
TGTGCCAGCAACGGACTAGCGGGGAGACAAGAGACCCAGTACTTC CASNGLAGRQETQYF TRBJ2-5 TRBV2 TRBD2 once
TGTGCCAGCAGCGCGGCGGCCTACAATGAGCAGTTCTTC CASSAAAYNEQFF TRBJ2-1 TRBV7-7 - once
TGTGCCAGCAGTGAATACGGGACAGTTGCCTTTTATGGCTACACCTTC CASSEYGTVAFYGYTF TRBJ1-2 TRBV6-1 TRBD1 -